These 30 T cell receptor beta chains originate from one sample sequenced in a study of blood T cell repertoires in COVID-19 (dated by TCRdb to 2019 to 2021). Libraries were prepared through the immunoSEQ multiplex PCR assay. Imported from immuneACCESS, the table was reduced by TCRdb to in-frame sequences with V and J called. These copies leave out some clones; in studies compared against another copy, an unresolved V gene accounts for under half, and the cause of the remainder is not known. The sample yields nearly 95,000 clones; approximately 80% were counted once. Jointly, the top ten make up about 15% of the sample. Sequenced input: peripheral blood. The receptors were gathered from a human donor in a cohort sampled during active COVID-19.

This chain uses TRBV15 with TRBJ2-7; D is possibly TRBD1 (6 bases). The V end was cut by 7 bases, the J end by 1 base, with 14 bases between. Per the germline V gene, CDR1 is LNHNV and CDR2 is YYDKDF (reference sequence). CDR3 size: 14 residues. The CDR3 sequence is CATTLGTRSYEQYF. In DNA, the CDR3 is TGTGCCACCACACTGGGGACACGGTCCTACGAGCAGTACTTC.

This clone has only a few counts. The gene calls are TRBV5-1 and TRBJ2-1, with 14 nucleotides matching TRBD2. Trimming at V came to 0 bases and at J to 6 bases, leaving 5 bases not matched to a gene. Germline assignment: CDR1 SGHRS and CDR2 YFSETQ. The CDR3 sequence is 17 residues long. CDR3 sequence: CASSLAPGLAGVNEQFF. Written as DNA, the CDR3 is TGCGCCAGCAGCTTGGCCCCGGGACTAGCGGGAGTCAATGAGCAGTTCTTC.

This chain joins TRBV18 and TRBJ1-4; D gene uncertain. V was pared by 3 bases and J by 8 bases, with 13 bases between. The CDR3 consists of 14 residues. The germline CDR1 and CDR2 sequences are KGHSH and LQKENI. In nucleotides, the CDR3 is TGTGCCAGCTCACCCCGGGTCCACGACGAAAAACTGTTTTTT. Protein sequence: CASSPRVHDEKLFF.

This chain links TRBV7-9 with TRBJ1-4; 8 bases fit TRBD1. From germline, CDR1 is SEHNR and CDR2 FQNEAQ (reference sequence). The J segment lost 0 bases and the V segment lost 5 bases, leaving 8 bases of the junction unmatched. This CDR3 spans 17 amino acids. Written as DNA, the CDR3 is TGTGCCAGCAGCCGTTGGACAGGGAGTACAACTAATGAAAAACTGTTTTTT. Translated: CASSRWTGSTTNEKLFF.

The chain couples TRBV5-7 to TRBJ2-7; D gene uncertain. TRBV5-7 is known as an ORF, though its function is uncertain. CDR3 length: 14 amino acids. V lost 4 bases and J 2 bases, leaving 13 bases between the germline ends. The CDR3 region has the DNA TGTGCCAGCAGCCCGTCGCACACCACCTACGAGCAGTACTTC. Protein product: CASSPSHTTYEQYF.

The chain recombines TRBV2 with TRBJ2-7; D is possibly TRBD1 (5 bases). Germline CDR1 is SNHLY and CDR2 is FYNNEI. CDR3 length equals 14 residues. V shed 1 base and J shed 6 bases, with 13 bases lying between them. The CDR3 protein is CASSEGNGRGEQYF. The CDR3 DNA reads as TGTGCCAGCAGTGAAGGAAACGGTAGGGGCGAGCAGTACTTC.

The CDR3: CASSPMTGEQYF. CDR3 sequence (DNA): TGTGCCAGCTCACCAATGACGGGGGAGCAGTACTTC. V and J are TRBV18 and TRBJ2-7; a possible D gene is TRBD2 (5 bases). There are 12 residues in the CDR3. Trimming took off 2 bases at V and 7 bases at J, with 9 bases between the two ends. Germline CDR1 and CDR2: KGHSH and LQKENI.

The V call is TRBV10-3, the J call TRBJ1-1; TRBD1 matches 9 bases. V shed 7 bases and J 2 bases; nucleotides not matched to a gene: 5. Germline V gene data show CDR1 as ENHRY and CDR2 as SYGVKD. The CDR3 extends over 14 amino acids. The CDR3 region has the DNA TGTGCCATCAACCGGGGACAGGGAAACACTGAAGCTTTCTTT. Protein product: CAINRGQGNTEAFF.

The chain links TRBV12-3 or TRBV12-4 to TRBJ1-2; a possible D gene is TRBD1 (5 bases). The V gene lost 1 base and the J gene lost 8 bases, with 11 bases spanning the gap. The CDR3 totals 13 residues. As DNA, the CDR3 is TGTGCCAGCAGTTTAGGAGGCAGGGAAGGCTACACCTTC. The encoded protein is CASSLGGREGYTF.

This chain links TRBV18 with TRBJ2-5; D call uncertain. Germline values: CDR1 KGHSH, CDR2 LQKENI. The V gene lost 5 bases and the J gene lost 2 bases, with 12 bases spanning the gap. This CDR3 has 14 residues. CDR3 sequence: CASSSSTEQETQYF. The CDR3 DNA reads as TGTGCCAGCTCATCATCGACGGAGCAAGAGACCCAGTACTTC.

The chain couples TRBV18 to TRBJ2-1, with D unclear. This CDR3 is 13 amino acids long. CDR1 KGHSH and CDR2 LQKENI come from the germline V gene. Trimming took 3 bases from V and 3 from J, leaving 6 bases between them. CDR3 bases: TGTGCCAGCTCACCCGGAGTCTACAATGAGCAGTTCTTC. Amino acid sequence: CASSPGVYNEQFF.

The chain joins TRBV28 to TRBJ1-2; unclear D gene. The CDR3 is 13 amino acids. V shed 10 bases and J shed 3 bases, with 15 bases lying between them. Germline V lookup: CDR1 MDHEN, CDR2 SYDVKM. CDR3 sequence (DNA): TGTGCCACGATCCCCCCGGGGTACTATGGCTACACCTTC. This encodes CATIPPGYYGYTF.

In this sample, this clone turned up a few times. The genes are TRBV15 and TRBJ2-6; TRBD2 might be the D (6 bases). CDR1 and CDR2 (germline): LNHNV, YYDKDF (reference sequence). The V gene lost 5 bases and the J gene lost 0 bases, with 11 bases spanning the gap. The CDR3 sequence is 16 residues long. CDR3 amino acids: CATSHEDYSGANVLTF. The DNA of the CDR3 is TGTGCCACCAGCCACGAGGACTACTCTGGGGCCAACGTCCTGACTTTC. Complete variable domain (other parts from reference TRBV15 and TRBJ2-6): DAMVIQNPRYQVTQFGKPVTLSCSQTLNHNVMYWYQQKSSQAPKLLFHYYDKDFNNEADTPDNFQSRRPNTSFCFLDIRSPGLGDTAMYLCATSHEDYSGANVLTFGAGSRLTVL.

The rearrangement links TRBV7-9 to TRBJ2-5; maybe TRBD2 (6 bases). Germline-derived CDR1 and CDR2 are SEHNR and FQNEAQ (reference sequence). The CDR3 contains 15 residues. V was cut by 2 bases and J by 4 bases, with 14 bases left in between. CDR3 DNA: TGTGCCAGCAGCTTAAGGGACTCCCCAGGAGAGACCCAGTACTTC. As protein: CASSLRDSPGETQYF.

This chain joins TRBV5-1 and TRBJ2-2; D possibly corresponds to TRBD1 (6 bases). This CDR3 contains 17 residues. Germline CDR1 and CDR2: SGHRS and YFSETQ. The V gene lost 4 bases and the J gene lost 0 bases, with 16 bases spanning the gap. CDR3 nucleotides: TGCGCCAGCAGCCTTGGACATCGGGACACGAACACCGGGGAGCTGTTTTTT. Protein: CASSLGHRDTNTGELFF.

This sequence joins TRBV5-1 and TRBJ2-7; TRBD1 might be the D (6 bases). Looked up from germline, CDR1 is SGHRS and CDR2 is YFSETQ. Between the trimmed V and J ends, which lost 5 bases and 4 bases, there was a span of 7 bases. This CDR3 spans 11 amino acids. The CDR3 DNA reads as TGCGCCAGCAGGGACAGATACGAGCAGTACTTC. It translates to CASRDRYEQYF.

In this sample, this clone turned up once. The chain recombines TRBV19 with TRBJ1-2; TRBD1 matches 8 bases. V shed 3 bases, J shed 4 bases, and the junction held 7 bases outside the gene matches. Germline CDR1 reads LNHDA; CDR2 reads SQIVND (reference sequence). The CDR3 extends over 15 amino acids. The CDR3 DNA is TGTGCCAGTAGTATGTCGGGACAGGAGATCTATGGCTACACCTTC. This encodes CASSMSGQEIYGYTF.

V and J are TRBV12-3 or TRBV12-4 and TRBJ2-3, with D perhaps TRBD1 (6 bases). CDR3 length: 13 residues. The germline V and J ends were trimmed by 8 bases and 1 base, with 10 bases remaining between them. The CDR3 bases are TGTGCCAGCGGCCGACAGGGCACAGATACGCAGTATTTT. This codes for CASGRQGTDTQYF.

This sequence joins TRBV7-9 and TRBJ2-5; perhaps TRBD1 as D (5 bases). CDR3 length: 15 residues. Germline CDR1 reads SEHNR; CDR2 reads FQNEAQ (reference sequence). V lost 1 base to trimming and J lost 1 base, with 10 bases between them. CDR3 sequence reads: CASSLEGHRQETQYF. CDR3 bases: TGTGCCAGCAGCTTAGAAGGACACCGCCAAGAGACCCAGTACTTC.

This clone was observed a few times. V and J are TRBV29-1 and TRBJ1-3; D gene ambiguous. The CDR3 has 16 residues. V gave up 4 bases and J gave up 0 bases, with 16 bases separating them. The V gene's germline CDR1 is SQVTM and CDR2 ANQGSEA. The CDR3 protein is CSVGSGRPSSGNTIYF. CDR3 coding DNA: TGCAGCGTTGGCTCCGGGAGGCCGAGCTCTGGAAACACCATATATTTT.

The chain carries TRBV30 and TRBJ2-7, with TRBD1 as a possible D gene (5 bases). This CDR3 is 12 amino acids long. V was trimmed by 8 bases and J by 3 bases, leaving 14 bases between them. Germline CDR1 and CDR2: GTSNPN and SVGIG (reference sequence). Written as DNA, the CDR3 is TGTGCCGGTGACAGCCCAAACTACGAGCAGTACTTC. Its translation is CAGDSPNYEQYF.

The genes are TRBV4-1 and TRBJ2-1, with 8 bases identical to TRBD2. Trimming removed 4 bases from V and 5 bases from J; junction bases left unmatched: 7. Per germline, CDR1 MGHRA and CDR2 YSYEKL. The CDR3 runs to 15 residues. The CDR3 region has the DNA TGCGCCAGCAGCCTACTAGCGGCCCTTCACAATGAGCAGTTCTTC. This sequence encodes CASSLLAALHNEQFF.

V is TRBV2 and J is TRBJ1-5, with D perhaps matching TRBD1 (6 bases). Looked up from germline, CDR1 is SNHLY and CDR2 is FYNNEI. V was pared by 1 base and J by 5 bases, with 9 bases between. The CDR3 consists of 14 residues. For the CDR3, the DNA is TGTGCCAGCAGTGAAGGCTGGGGGCATCAGCCCCAGCATTTT. Its protein is CASSEGWGHQPQHF.

This chain links TRBV5-5 with TRBJ2-3; 12 bases are a match to TRBD1. Trimming at V came to 4 bases and at J to 4 bases, leaving 7 bases not matched to a gene. The CDR3 has 16 residues. Looked up from germline, CDR1 is SGHKS and CDR2 is YYEKEE (reference sequence). The CDR3 bases are TGTGCCAGCAGCCTGGCCGGGACAGGGGGCGCAGATACGCAGTATTTT. Protein product: CASSLAGTGGADTQYF.

As to this clone: One end of the junction varies from germline; a read error may be responsible. The rearrangement joins TRBV6-1 to TRBJ2-1; 7 positions agree with TRBD2. The CDR3 covers 14 residues. CDR1 and CDR2 from the germline V gene are MNHNS and SASEGT. In nucleotides, the CDR3 is TGTGCCAGCAGGGAAGGACTAGGAGGCAATGAGCAGTTCTTC. Its translation is CASREGLGGNEQFF.

This chain links TRBV6-6 with TRBJ2-7, with 7 positions matching TRBD1. This CDR3 region has 16 residues. Germline lookup yields CDR1 MNHNY and CDR2 SVGAGI (reference sequence). Losses at the gene ends were 6 bases for V and 0 bases for J; bases not matched to a gene: 11. CDR3 amino acids: CASSQKGGSDSYEQYF. DNA of the CDR3: TGTGCCAGCAGCCAAAAAGGGGGCTCGGACTCCTACGAGCAGTACTTC.

V gene TRBV18 combines with J gene TRBJ2-7, with 14 bases identical to TRBD2. The CDR3 extends over 14 amino acids. In germline, CDR1 is KGHSH, CDR2 LQKENI. V shed 5 bases, J shed 6 bases, and the junction held 3 bases outside the gene matches. This CDR3 is CASSETSGRAEQYF. CDR3 bases: TGTGCCAGCTCAGAGACTAGCGGGAGGGCCGAGCAGTACTTC. Drawing the rest from reference TRBV18 and TRBJ2-7, the complete variable domain is NAGVMQNPRHLVRRRGQEARLRCSPMKGHSHVYWYRQLPEEGLKFMVYLQKENIIDESGMPKERFSAEFPKEGPSILRIQQVVRGDSAAYFCASSETSGRAEQYFGPGTRLTVT.

In nucleotides, the CDR3 is TGTGCCAGCAGTTACTCAGCGCCCGGCGGTTCCTACGAGCAGTACTTC. Translation: CASSYSAPGGSYEQYF. V is TRBV6-5 and J is TRBJ2-7; D is uncertain. Per the germline V gene, CDR1 is MNHEY and CDR2 is SVGAGI. V lost 0 bases and J lost 1, with 13 bases in between. The CDR3 is made up of 16 amino acids.

The chain uses TRBV19 and TRBJ1-1; TRBD1 might be the D (5 bases). Germline V CDR1 and CDR2: LNHDA, SQIVND (reference sequence). V lost 6 bases and J 4 bases, leaving 21 bases between the germline ends. CDR3 length: 16 amino acids. CDR3: CASSPRQPGGSTEAFF. CDR3 sequence (DNA): TGTGCCAGTAGCCCCCGACAGCCGGGCGGGAGCACTGAAGCTTTCTTT.

This clone has just one count. The rearrangement uses TRBV2 and TRBJ2-2; TRBD1 matches at 9 bases. Germline CDR1 is SNHLY and CDR2 is FYNNEI. After removal of 3 bases from V and 0 bases from J, the junction contained 2 bases not matched to a gene. The CDR3 loop spans 16 amino acids. The CDR3 protein is CASSETGGANTGELFF. The CDR3 bases are TGTGCCAGCAGTGAGACAGGGGGTGCGAACACCGGGGAGCTGTTTTTT.